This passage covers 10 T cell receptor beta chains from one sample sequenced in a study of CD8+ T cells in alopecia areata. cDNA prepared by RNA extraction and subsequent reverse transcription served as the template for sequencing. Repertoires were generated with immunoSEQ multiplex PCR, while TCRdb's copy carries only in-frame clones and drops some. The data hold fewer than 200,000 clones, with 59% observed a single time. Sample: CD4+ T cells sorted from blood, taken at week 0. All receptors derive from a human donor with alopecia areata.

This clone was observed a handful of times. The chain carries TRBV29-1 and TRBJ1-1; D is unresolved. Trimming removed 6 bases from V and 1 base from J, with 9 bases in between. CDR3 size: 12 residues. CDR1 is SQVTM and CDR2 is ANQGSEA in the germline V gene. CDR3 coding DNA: TGCAGCGTCCAAGACCGGAACACTGAAGCTTTCTTT. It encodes CSVQDRNTEAFF.

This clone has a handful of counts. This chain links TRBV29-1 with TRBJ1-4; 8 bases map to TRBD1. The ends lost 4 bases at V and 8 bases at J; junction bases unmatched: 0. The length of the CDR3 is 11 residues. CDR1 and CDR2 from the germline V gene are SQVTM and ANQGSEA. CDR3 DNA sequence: TGCAGCGTTGGGACAGGGGAAAAACTGTTTTTT. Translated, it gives CSVGTGEKLFF.

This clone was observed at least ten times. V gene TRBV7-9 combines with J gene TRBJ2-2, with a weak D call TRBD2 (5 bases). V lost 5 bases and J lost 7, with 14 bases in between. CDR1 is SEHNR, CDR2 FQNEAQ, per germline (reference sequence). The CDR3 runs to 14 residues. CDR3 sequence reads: CASSHVRVGGELFF. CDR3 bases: TGTGCCAGCAGCCATGTGAGGGTCGGCGGGGAGCTGTTTTTT.

Written as DNA, the CDR3 is TGCGCCAGCAGCTTGGGGAACGTGGCAGGGCTATCGGGAGGCTACACCTTC. Translating it yields CASSLGNVAGLSGGYTF. The rearrangement joins TRBV5-1 to TRBJ1-2; perhaps TRBD1 as D (5 bases). V lost 0 bases, J lost 8 bases, and 23 bases lay in between. This CDR3 has 17 amino acids. The germline V gene has CDR1 SGHRS and CDR2 YFSETQ.

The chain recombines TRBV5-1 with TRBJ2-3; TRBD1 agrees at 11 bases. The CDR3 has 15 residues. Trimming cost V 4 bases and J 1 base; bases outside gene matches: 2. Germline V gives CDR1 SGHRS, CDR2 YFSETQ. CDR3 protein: CASSKGQGGTDTQYF. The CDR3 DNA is TGCGCCAGCAGCAAGGGACAGGGGGGCACAGATACGCAGTATTTT.

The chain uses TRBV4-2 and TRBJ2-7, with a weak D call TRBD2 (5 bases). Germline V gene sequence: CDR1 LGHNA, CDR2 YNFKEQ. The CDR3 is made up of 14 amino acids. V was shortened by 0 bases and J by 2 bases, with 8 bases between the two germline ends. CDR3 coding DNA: TGTGCCAGCAGCCAAGATTGGGGAGCCTACGAGCAGTACTTC. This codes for CASSQDWGAYEQYF.

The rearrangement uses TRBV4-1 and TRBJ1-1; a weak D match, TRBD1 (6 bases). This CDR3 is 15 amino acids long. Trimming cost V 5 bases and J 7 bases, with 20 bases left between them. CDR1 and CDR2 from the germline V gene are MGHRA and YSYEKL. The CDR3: CASSEVGGALSEAFF. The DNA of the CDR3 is TGCGCCAGCAGCGAAGTAGGGGGGGCGCTGAGTGAAGCTTTCTTT.

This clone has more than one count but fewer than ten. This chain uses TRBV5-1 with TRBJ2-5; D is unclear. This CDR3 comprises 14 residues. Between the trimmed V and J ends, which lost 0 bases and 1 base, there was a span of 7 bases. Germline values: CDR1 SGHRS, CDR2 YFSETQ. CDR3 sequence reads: CASSLDGTQETQYF. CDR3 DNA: TGCGCCAGCAGCTTGGATGGCACCCAAGAGACCCAGTACTTC.

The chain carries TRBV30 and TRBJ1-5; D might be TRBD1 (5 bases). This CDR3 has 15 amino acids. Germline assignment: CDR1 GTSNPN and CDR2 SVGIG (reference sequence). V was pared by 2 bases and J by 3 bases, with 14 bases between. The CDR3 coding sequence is TGTGCCTGGAGTCCTGGGACCTTACTCAATCAGCCCCAGCATTTT. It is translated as CAWSPGTLLNQPQHF.

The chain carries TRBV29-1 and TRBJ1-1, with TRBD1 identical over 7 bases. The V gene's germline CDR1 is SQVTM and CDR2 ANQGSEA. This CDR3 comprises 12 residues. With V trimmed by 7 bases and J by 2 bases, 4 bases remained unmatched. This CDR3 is CSATGANTEAFF. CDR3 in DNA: TGCAGCGCAACAGGGGCCAACACTGAAGCTTTCTTT.